The T cell receptor (beta chain) under discussion was sequenced for a study of blood T cell repertoires in COVID-19. Libraries were prepared by immunoSEQ multiplex PCR; TCRdb keeps only in-frame clonotypes and omits some of them. The table shows just over 150,000 clones, with about 90% occurring only once. Trimming cost V 6 bases and J 7 bases; bases outside gene matches: 11. The V gene's germline CDR1 is MDHEN and CDR2 SYDVKM. The CDR3 is 14 residues long. The sample was peripheral blood. The sequence was collected from a man aged 30 to 45 with COVID-19, enrolled during active disease. The chain uses TRBV28 and TRBJ2-7, with 8 bases aligning to TRBD2. The CDR3 here is CASSSSGGVREQYF. The CDR3, as DNA: TGTGCCAGCAGCTCATCCGGGGGGGTGCGGGAGCAGTACTTC.